These 14 T cell receptor beta chains originate from one sample sequenced in a study of blood T cells in healthy people across ages. It was with a sample-barcoded 5' primer and a J-beta primer mix that a second PCR of about 6 to 12 cycles was run. TCRdb reanalysed the 5' RACE reads using MiXCR and keeps one entry per CDR3 protein. The data contain about 1,800,000 distinct CDR3 sequences, 28% of them singletons. The sequenced sample was blood. The receptors come from a woman aged 25 to 45 in good health.

Here the CDR3 DNA reads TGCGCCAGCAGACCCTGGGGCAGGGGTTCCGAGAACACTGAAGCTTTCTTT. This codes for CASRPWGRGSENTEAFF. The chain employs TRBV10-2 and TRBJ1-1, with D perhaps matching TRBD1 (6 bases). Trimming removed 6 bases from V and 1 base from J, with 21 bases in between. This CDR3 spans 17 amino acids. Germline V gives CDR1 WSHSY, CDR2 SAAADI.

This clonotype was observed a handful of times. The gene calls are TRBV20-1 and TRBJ2-3, with 7 bases aligning to TRBD2. Looked up from germline, CDR1 is DFQATT and CDR2 is SNEGSKA (reference sequence). CDR3 length: 14 residues. With 1 base clipped from V and 3 bases from J, the junction kept 4 bases outside the gene matches. CDR3 nucleotides: TGCAGTGCTAGAGTGGCGGGAGTAACAGATACGCAGTATTTT. Translation: CSARVAGVTDTQYF.

The CDR3 sequence: CASSLMAGGYNEQFF. The CDR3 nucleotides read TGTGCCAGCAGCTTAATGGCGGGCGGGTACAATGAGCAGTTCTTC. The chain joins TRBV7-3 to TRBJ2-1; D may be TRBD2 (5 bases). The CDR3 covers 15 residues. V lost 1 base, J lost 4 bases, and 11 bases lay in between. Germline V lookup: CDR1 SGHTA, CDR2 FQGTGA.

V usage is TRBV7-2 and J usage is TRBJ1-2, with a possible D match to TRBD1 (6 bases). Germline CDR1 is SGHTA and CDR2 is FQGNSA. There are 17 residues in the CDR3. Trimming took off 5 bases at V and 3 bases at J, with 22 bases between the two ends. CDR3 nucleotide sequence: TGTGCCAGCAGCCCCTTCGGGGGGCTCTCGACGGACTATGGCTACACCTTC. Translated: CASSPFGGLSTDYGYTF.

The chain has TRBV7-3 and TRBJ1-1, with D unresolved. V was trimmed by 5 bases and J by 11 bases, leaving 18 bases between them. This CDR3 region has 13 residues. Germline V gene lookup returns CDR1 SGHTA and CDR2 FQGTGA. CDR3 residues: CASSPDMDGSAFF. The CDR3 nucleotides read TGTGCCAGCAGCCCAGACATGGATGGGAGCGCTTTCTTT. Combining the CDR3 with reference TRBV7-3 and TRBJ1-1 gives the whole variable domain GAGVSQTPSNKVTEKGKYVELRCDPISGHTALYWYRQSLGQGPEFLIYFQGTGAADDSGLPNDRFFAVRPEGSVSTLKIQRTERGDSAVYLCASSPDMDGSAFFGQGTRLTVV.

The chain is built from TRBV4-3 and TRBJ2-1; D remains unclear. The CDR3 contains 17 residues. Between the trimmed V and J ends, which lost 0 bases and 0 bases, there was a span of 12 bases. The germline V gene encodes CDR1 LGHNA and CDR2 YSLEER. CDR3 nucleotides: TGCGCCAGCAGCCAAGATCCCGCGGAAAGCTCCTACAATGAGCAGTTCTTC. Amino acids: CASSQDPAESSYNEQFF.

The CDR3 bases are TGTGCCAGCAGCTGGTCCGGGAGAGACAATGAGCAGTTCTTC. Translation gives CASSWSGRDNEQFF. The genes are TRBV9 and TRBJ2-1, with D possibly being TRBD2 (6 bases). The ends were cut back, 4 bases at V and 5 bases at J, with 13 bases in the middle. In germline, CDR1 is SGDLS, CDR2 YYNGEE. CDR3 size: 14 residues.

The chain links TRBV7-3 to TRBJ2-7; 7 bases map to TRBD2. CDR3 size: 14 residues. CDR1 SGHTA and CDR2 FQGTGA come from the germline V gene. Trimming cost V 2 bases and J 6 bases; bases outside gene matches: 7. DNA of the CDR3: TGTGCCAGCAGCTTACGTCTTTCGGGGGGCGAGCAGTACTTC. Translation: CASSLRLSGGEQYF.

The rearrangement links TRBV6-5 to TRBJ2-2, with TRBD2 as a possible D gene (6 bases). V lost 5 bases, J lost 5 bases, and 15 bases lay in between. Germline V gene lookup returns CDR1 MNHEY and CDR2 SVGAGI. This CDR3 contains 15 residues. The CDR3 loop is CASSASLRGTGELFF. CDR3 DNA: TGTGCCAGCAGTGCTAGCTTACGGGGGACCGGGGAGCTGTTTTTT.

The chain employs TRBV6-6 and TRBJ2-3; tentative D call: TRBD2 (6 bases). The V gene's germline CDR1 is MNHNY and CDR2 SVGAGI (reference sequence). This CDR3 is built from 16 residues. V was cut by 6 bases and J by 0 bases, with 16 bases left in between. The CDR3 DNA reads TGTGCCAGCAGGGACTATGGGCGGGACAGCACAGATACGCAGTATTTT. It specifies CASRDYGRDSTDTQYF.

The chain is built from TRBV10-2 and TRBJ2-7; the D gene is possibly TRBD2 (5 bases). Trimming took 6 bases from V and 5 from J, leaving 17 bases between them. The CDR3 spans 14 residues. The germline gives CDR1 WSHSY, CDR2 SAAADI. CDR3 nucleotides: TGCGCCAGCAGCCCGGGGTCCGGCTACGACGAGCAGTACTTC. Its protein product is CASSPGSGYDEQYF.

The table lists this clonotype with many counts. The chain links TRBV20-1 to TRBJ2-3; 7 bases align to TRBD1. Germline CDR1 and CDR2: DFQATT and SNEGSKA (reference sequence). This CDR3 has 14 amino acids. Losses at the gene ends were 5 bases for V and 2 bases for J; bases not matched to a gene: 7. The CDR3: CSAPPGGSTDTQYF. The CDR3 DNA sequence: TGCAGTGCTCCCCCAGGGGGATCCACAGATACGCAGTATTTT.

This clonotype was found a few times. This chain joins TRBV2 and TRBJ2-7, with 9 bases lining up with TRBD2. CDR1 is SNHLY, CDR2 FYNNEI, per germline. The CDR3 extends over 14 amino acids. J gave up 3 bases and V 7 bases, and 7 bases lay outside the gene matches. CDR3 nucleotides: TGTGCCAGCAAGGGAATAGCGGGAGTCTACGAGCAGTACTTC. It codes for CASKGIAGVYEQYF. The full variable domain, in which reference TRBV2 and TRBJ2-7 provide the parts outside the CDR3, is EPEVTQTPSHQVTQMGQEVILRCVPISNHLYFYWYRQILGQKVEFLVSFYNNEISEKSEIFDDQFSVERPDGSNFTLKIRSTKLEDSAMYFCASKGIAGVYEQYFGPGTRLTVT.

This chain links TRBV29-1 with TRBJ1-2; 9 nucleotides match TRBD1. The length of the CDR3 is 13 residues. J gave up 6 bases and V 4 bases, and 6 bases lay outside the gene matches. The V gene's germline CDR1 is SQVTM and CDR2 ANQGSEA. The CDR3 spells CSVVPGTGNGYTF. The CDR3 DNA sequence: TGCAGCGTTGTCCCCGGGACAGGGAATGGCTACACCTTC.